These 23 T cell receptor beta chains came from one sample sequenced in a study of blood T cell repertoires in COVID-19. TCRdb keeps only in-frame clones here, not all; method: immunoSEQ multiplex PCR. The table records some 90,000 clones, approximately 89% of them present only once. What was sequenced was peripheral blood. All receptors come from a man in his fifties or sixties with acute or convalescent COVID-19.

This clone was counted only a few times. This chain joins TRBV19 and TRBJ2-1, with no clear D. The V gene lost 4 bases and the J gene lost 6 bases, with 4 bases spanning the gap. CDR1 and CDR2 (germline): LNHDA, SQIVND (reference sequence). The CDR3 totals 11 residues. This CDR3 is CASSTSNEQFF. Written as DNA, the CDR3 is TGTGCCAGTAGTACGTCCAATGAGCAGTTCTTC.

The chain combines TRBV3-1 (or the pseudogene TRBV3-2) with TRBJ2-5; D is possibly TRBD1 (5 bases). V was trimmed by 4 bases and J by 0 bases, leaving 12 bases between them. Germline CDR1 reads LGHDT; CDR2 reads YNNKEL (reference sequence). The length of the CDR3 is 15 residues. CDR3 protein: CASSRRQRYQETQYF. The CDR3, as DNA: TGTGCCAGCAGCCGAAGACAGAGGTACCAAGAGACCCAGTACTTC.

This chain connects TRBV5-1 to TRBJ2-1, with D possibly being TRBD2 (5 bases). The germline V gene has CDR1 SGHRS and CDR2 YFSETQ. V gave up 5 bases and J gave up 4 bases, with 10 bases separating them. The CDR3 covers 13 residues. The CDR3 coding sequence is TGCGCCAGCAGTCACCCGGGGTACAATGAGCAGTTCTTC. Protein product: CASSHPGYNEQFF.

The chain joins TRBV6-5 to TRBJ1-1; D uncertain. The germline V gene has CDR1 MNHEY and CDR2 SVGAGI. The ends were cut back, 0 bases at V and 5 bases at J, with 10 bases in the middle. CDR3 size: 14 residues. The CDR3 region is CASSYSLLGTEAFF. The CDR3 coding sequence is TGTGCCAGCAGTTACTCGCTCCTCGGGACTGAAGCTTTCTTT.

V is TRBV2 and J is TRBJ1-5; no reliable D call. The germline CDR1 and CDR2 sequences are SNHLY and FYNNEI. CDR3 length equals 14 residues. The germline V and J ends were trimmed by 6 bases and 5 bases, with 14 bases remaining between them. The CDR3 spells CASSTSRSDQPQHF. The CDR3 nucleotides are TGTGCCAGCAGCACATCGCGGAGTGATCAGCCCCAGCATTTT. The full variable domain, in which reference TRBV2 and TRBJ1-5 provide the parts outside the CDR3, is EPEVTQTPSHQVTQMGQEVILRCVPISNHLYFYWYRQILGQKVEFLVSFYNNEISEKSEIFDDQFSVERPDGSNFTLKIRSTKLEDSAMYFCASSTSRSDQPQHFGDGTRLSIL.

The chain employs TRBV2 and TRBJ2-3; TRBD2 matches at 12 bases. Germline lookup yields CDR1 SNHLY and CDR2 FYNNEI. This CDR3 spans 16 amino acids. Unmatched junction bases numbered 6, after V lost 7 bases and J lost 1 base. CDR3 DNA sequence: TGTGCCAGCAAAGGAAGACTAGCGGGAGGCACAGATACGCAGTATTTT. This gives the protein CASKGRLAGGTDTQYF.

This sequence joins TRBV5-5 and TRBJ1-5; 7 nucleotides align to TRBD1. Germline CDR1 is SGHKS and CDR2 is YYEKEE (reference sequence). The CDR3 contains 14 residues. V dropped 0 bases and J dropped 4; count of bases not matched to a gene: 1. In DNA, the CDR3 is TGTGCCAGCAGCTTGGACAGGGGAAATCAGCCCCAGCATTTT. Translated: CASSLDRGNQPQHF.

The chain carries TRBV5-1 and TRBJ2-7, with D possibly TRBD1 on 5 matching bases. Germline V gives CDR1 SGHRS, CDR2 YFSETQ. CDR3 length: 14 amino acids. V lost 0 bases to trimming and J lost 3 bases, with 10 bases between them. CDR3 residues: CASSLDMTVYEQYF. CDR3 DNA: TGCGCCAGCAGCTTGGATATGACAGTCTACGAGCAGTACTTC.

This clone came up a few times. The chain has TRBV6-1 and TRBJ1-2; D gene uncertain. CDR3 length: 13 amino acids. Trimming stripped 3 bases from V and 0 bases from J, with 5 bases between. The germline V gene has CDR1 MNHNS and CDR2 SASEGT. This CDR3 is CASSDGANYGYTF. The CDR3 region has the DNA TGTGCCAGCAGTGACGGAGCTAACTATGGCTACACCTTC.

This rearrangement joins TRBV3-1 (or the pseudogene TRBV3-2) to TRBJ2-2; tentative D call: TRBD2 (5 bases). The V end was cut by 4 bases, the J end by 6 bases, with 15 bases between. The germline gives CDR1 LGHDT, CDR2 YNNKEL (reference sequence). The CDR3 totals 15 residues. The CDR3 is CASSPGDRRPGELFF. The CDR3, as DNA: TGTGCCAGCAGCCCCGGGGATAGAAGGCCCGGGGAGCTGTTTTTT.

CDR3 DNA: TGCGCCAGCAGCTTGGGACAGGGGAACTATGGCTACACCTTC. It yields the protein CASSLGQGNYGYTF. The chain recombines TRBV5-1 with TRBJ1-2; 8 bases are a match to TRBD1. The CDR3 is 14 amino acids. Looked up from germline, CDR1 is SGHRS and CDR2 is YFSETQ. Unmatched junction bases numbered 0, after V lost 0 bases and J lost 2 bases. The full variable domain, in which reference TRBV5-1 and TRBJ1-2 provide the parts outside the CDR3, is KAGVTQTPRYLIKTRGQQVTLSCSPISGHRSVSWYQQTPGQGLQFLFEYFSETQRNKGNFPGRFSGRQFSNSRSEMNVSTLELGDSALYLCASSLGQGNYGYTFGSGTRLTVV.

The chain carries TRBV30 and TRBJ1-2, with 7 bases lining up with TRBD1. Germline V gene lookup returns CDR1 GTSNPN and CDR2 SVGIG (reference sequence). V shed 4 bases and J 8 bases; nucleotides not matched to a gene: 7. The CDR3 is 12 amino acids. CDR3 nucleotides: TGTGCCTGGACCCGGACAGGCGGGGGCTACACCTTC. It specifies CAWTRTGGGYTF.

The rearrangement joins TRBV5-1 to TRBJ2-3; maybe TRBD1 (5 bases). The CDR3 extends over 19 amino acids. V lost 2 bases and J 2 bases, leaving 24 bases between the germline ends. The germline V gene encodes CDR1 SGHRS and CDR2 YFSETQ. The CDR3 DNA is TGCGCCAGCAGCTTTTTTCTTGTTCCACAGGCGGATCCCACAGATACGCAGTATTTT. It specifies CASSFFLVPQADPTDTQYF.

The count of this clone is one. The J gene is TRBJ2-3, the V gene TRBV28, with D possibly matching TRBD1 (6 bases). V dropped 2 bases and J dropped 2 bases, with 14 bases sitting between them. Germline V CDR1 and CDR2: MDHEN, SYDVKM. The CDR3 runs to 16 residues. The CDR3 sequence is CASSLPPTGYTDTQYF. The CDR3, as DNA: TGTGCCAGCAGTTTACCCCCTACAGGGTACACAGATACGCAGTATTTT.

J is TRBJ1-5 and V is TRBV6-5, with D perhaps TRBD1 (6 bases). This CDR3 comprises 13 residues. Germline V CDR1 and CDR2: MNHEY, SVGAGI. V was shortened by 6 bases and J by 3 bases, with 9 bases between the two germline ends. The CDR3 coding sequence is TGTGCCAGCAGGACAGGACTCAATCAGCCCCAGCATTTT. It codes for CASRTGLNQPQHF.

The chain combines TRBV2 with TRBJ2-1, with 9 nucleotides matching TRBD2. This CDR3 contains 17 residues. From germline, CDR1 is SNHLY and CDR2 FYNNEI. The trim removed 4 bases at V and 2 bases at J, leaving 9 bases unmatched. CDR3 coding DNA: TGTGCCAGCAGTGTCAGTAGCGGGAGACCCACCTACAATGAGCAGTTCTTC. Translation gives CASSVSSGRPTYNEQFF.

This clone was seen a single time. The chain combines TRBV2 with TRBJ2-5; weak D call: TRBD1 (5 bases). The CDR3 has 18 residues. The V gene lost 7 bases and the J gene lost 2 bases, with 26 bases spanning the gap. Germline V gene sequence: CDR1 SNHLY, CDR2 FYNNEI. The CDR3 sequence is CASILLKGPAPSQETQYF. The DNA for the CDR3 is TGTGCCAGCATTCTACTCAAGGGGCCAGCCCCCTCACAAGAGACCCAGTACTTC.

The CDR3 reads CASSLGQGDQPQHF. CDR3 nucleotide sequence: TGTGCCAGCAGCTTGGGACAGGGCGATCAGCCCCAGCATTTT. The V call is TRBV5-5, the J call TRBJ1-5; 7 positions agree with TRBD1. The germline gives CDR1 SGHKS, CDR2 YYEKEE (reference sequence). This CDR3 has 14 amino acids. J was trimmed by 5 bases and V by 0 bases; bases with no gene match: 2.

This clone turned up a few times. The chain uses TRBV30 and TRBJ2-5, with 10 bases lining up with TRBD2. Germline loops: CDR1 GTSNPN, CDR2 SVGIG (reference sequence). CDR3 length: 18 residues. V dropped 2 bases and J dropped 0; count of bases not matched to a gene: 12. The DNA for the CDR3 is TGTGCCTGGAGTATTGGTAGCGGGGGGTTTTCGTACCAAGAGACCCAGTACTTC. The encoded protein is CAWSIGSGGFSYQETQYF. The full variable domain, in which reference TRBV30 and TRBJ2-5 provide the parts outside the CDR3, is SQTIHQWPATLVQPVGSPLSLECTVEGTSNPNLYWYRQAAGRGLQLLFYSVGIGQISSEVPQNLSASRPQDRQFILSSKKLLLSDSGFYLCAWSIGSGGFSYQETQYFGPGTRLLVL.

For this clone: This sample includes further DNA sequences coding for the same CDR3. The V call is TRBV4-3, the J call TRBJ2-3, with a weak D call TRBD1 (6 bases). In germline, CDR1 is LGHNA, CDR2 YSLEER. The ends were cut back, 3 bases at V and 6 bases at J, with 10 bases in the middle. This CDR3 has 13 amino acids. The CDR3 DNA reads TGCGCCAGCAGCCAGAGGGGGTTGGATACGCAGTATTTT. As protein: CASSQRGLDTQYF.

The chain couples TRBV7-2 to TRBJ2-7, with 11 bases aligning to TRBD1. Trimming removed 5 bases from V and 4 bases from J; junction bases left unmatched: 10. The CDR3 spans 16 residues. Germline CDR1 SGHTA, CDR2 FQGNSA. The CDR3 loop is CASSHRAGQGAYEQYF. As DNA, the CDR3 is TGTGCCAGCAGCCACCGAGCAGGACAGGGGGCATACGAGCAGTACTTC.

The chain couples TRBV9 to TRBJ2-6; D gene ambiguous. Trimming removed 4 bases at V and 2 bases at J, with 7 bases between. Per germline, CDR1 SGDLS and CDR2 YYNGEE. This CDR3 has 14 amino acids. The CDR3 nucleotides read TGTGCCAGCAGCTTAGATACTGGGGCCAACGTCCTGACTTTC. This sequence encodes CASSLDTGANVLTF.

This chain uses TRBV28 with TRBJ2-3, with 10 bases identical to TRBD2. This CDR3 is 16 amino acids long. V gave up 3 bases and J gave up 5 bases; unmatched junction bases: 8. Germline V gene lookup returns CDR1 MDHEN and CDR2 SYDVKM. The CDR3 DNA is TGTGCCAGCAGTTTTCTAGCGGGAGTAAGGCGAGATACGCAGTATTTT. This sequence encodes CASSFLAGVRRDTQYF.